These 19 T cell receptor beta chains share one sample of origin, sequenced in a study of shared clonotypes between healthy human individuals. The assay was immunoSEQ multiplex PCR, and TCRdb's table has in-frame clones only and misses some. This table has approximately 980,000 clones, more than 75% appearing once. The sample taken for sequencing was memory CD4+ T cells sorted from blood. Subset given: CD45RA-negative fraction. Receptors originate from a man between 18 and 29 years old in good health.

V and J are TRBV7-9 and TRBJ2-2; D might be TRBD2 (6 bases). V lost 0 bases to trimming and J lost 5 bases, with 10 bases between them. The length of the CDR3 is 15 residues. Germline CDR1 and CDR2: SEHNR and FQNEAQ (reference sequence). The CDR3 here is CASSLAGGGTGELFF. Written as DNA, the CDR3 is TGTGCCAGCAGCTTAGCGGGAGGAGGAACCGGGGAGCTGTTTTTT.

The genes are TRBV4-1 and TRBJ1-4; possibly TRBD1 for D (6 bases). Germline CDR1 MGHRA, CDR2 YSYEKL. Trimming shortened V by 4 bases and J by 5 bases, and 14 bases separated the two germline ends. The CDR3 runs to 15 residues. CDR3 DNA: TGCGCCAGCAGCCCCCGAGGGACAAACAATGAAAAACTGTTTTTT. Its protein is CASSPRGTNNEKLFF.

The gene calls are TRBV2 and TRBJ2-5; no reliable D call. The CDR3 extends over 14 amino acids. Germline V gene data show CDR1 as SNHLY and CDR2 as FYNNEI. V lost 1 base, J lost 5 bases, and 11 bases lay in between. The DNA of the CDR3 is TGTGCCAGCAGTGAAGGGACCCATCGGGAGACCCAGTACTTC. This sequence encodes CASSEGTHRETQYF. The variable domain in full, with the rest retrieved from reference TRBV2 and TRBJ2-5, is EPEVTQTPSHQVTQMGQEVILRCVPISNHLYFYWYRQILGQKVEFLVSFYNNEISEKSEIFDDQFSVERPDGSNFTLKIRSTKLEDSAMYFCASSEGTHRETQYFGPGTRLLVL.

CDR3 region: CASRDPSSANSPLHF. Written as DNA, the CDR3 is TGCGCCAGCAGAGACCCGTCTAGCGCTAATTCACCCCTCCACTTT. This sequence joins TRBV5-1 and TRBJ1-6; the D is unclear. The germline CDR1 and CDR2 sequences are SGHRS and YFSETQ. This CDR3 is built from 15 residues. Trimming left V 5 bases short and J 6 bases short, with 15 bases between.

The chain's CDR3 is CASQQGRGISYEQYF. Written as DNA, the CDR3 is TGCGCCAGTCAACAGGGAAGGGGGATCTCCTACGAGCAGTACTTC. The rearrangement joins TRBV5-1 to TRBJ2-7; tentatively, D is TRBD1 (6 bases). V was cut by 8 bases and J by 0 bases, with 18 bases left in between. CDR1 and CDR2 (germline): SGHRS, YFSETQ. The CDR3 runs 15 residues.

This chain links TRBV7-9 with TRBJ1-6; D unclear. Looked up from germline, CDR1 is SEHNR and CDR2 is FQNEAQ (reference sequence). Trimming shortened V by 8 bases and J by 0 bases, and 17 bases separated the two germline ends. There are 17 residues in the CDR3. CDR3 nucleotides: TGTGCCAGCGGGTCACCTGACGTTAGCTCCTATAATTCACCCCTCCACTTT. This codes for CASGSPDVSSYNSPLHF.

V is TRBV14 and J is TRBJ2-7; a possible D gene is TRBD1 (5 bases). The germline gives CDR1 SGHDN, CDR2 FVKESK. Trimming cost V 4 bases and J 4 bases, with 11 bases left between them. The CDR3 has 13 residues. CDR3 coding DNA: TGTGCCAGCAGCCCCCGGGCAGGGTACGAGCAGTACTTC. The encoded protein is CASSPRAGYEQYF.

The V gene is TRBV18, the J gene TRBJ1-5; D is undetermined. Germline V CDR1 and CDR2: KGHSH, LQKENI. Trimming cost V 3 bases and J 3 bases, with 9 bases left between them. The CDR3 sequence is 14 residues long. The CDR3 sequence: CASSPELVNQPQHF. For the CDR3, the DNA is TGTGCCAGCTCACCTGAACTTGTCAATCAGCCCCAGCATTTT.

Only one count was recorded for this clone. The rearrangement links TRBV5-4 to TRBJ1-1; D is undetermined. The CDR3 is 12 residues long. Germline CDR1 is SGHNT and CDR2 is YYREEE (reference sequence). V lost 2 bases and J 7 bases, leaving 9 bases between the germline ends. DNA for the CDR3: TGTGCCAGCAGCTTAGATGGCGGTGAAGCTTTCTTT. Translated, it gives CASSLDGGEAFF.

CDR3 sequence (DNA): TGTGCCAGCAGCTCCGGGACTGTGAATTCACCCCTCCACTTT. As protein: CASSSGTVNSPLHF. The J gene is TRBJ1-6, the V gene TRBV5-4, with D possibly TRBD1 on 5 matching bases. Germline CDR1 is SGHNT and CDR2 is YYREEE (reference sequence). The CDR3 has 14 amino acids. V lost 3 bases and J 7 bases, leaving 11 bases between the germline ends.

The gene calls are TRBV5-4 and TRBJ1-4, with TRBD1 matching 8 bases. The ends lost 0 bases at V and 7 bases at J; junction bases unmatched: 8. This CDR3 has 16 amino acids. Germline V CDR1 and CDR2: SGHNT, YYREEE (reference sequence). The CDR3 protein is CASSLDRGKAGEKLFF. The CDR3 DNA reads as TGTGCCAGCAGCTTGGACAGGGGGAAGGCGGGTGAAAAACTGTTTTTT.

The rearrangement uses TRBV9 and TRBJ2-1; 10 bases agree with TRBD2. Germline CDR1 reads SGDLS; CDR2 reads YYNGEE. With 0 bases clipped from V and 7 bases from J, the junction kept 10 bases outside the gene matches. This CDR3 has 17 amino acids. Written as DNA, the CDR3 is TGTGCCAGCAGCGTAGGACTAGCGGGTGACAAAAGGAATGAGCAGTTCTTC. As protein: CASSVGLAGDKRNEQFF.

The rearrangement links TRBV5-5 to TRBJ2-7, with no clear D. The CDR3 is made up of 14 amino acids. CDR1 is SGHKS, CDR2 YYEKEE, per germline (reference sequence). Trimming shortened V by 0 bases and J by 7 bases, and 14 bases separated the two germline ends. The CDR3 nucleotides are TGTGCCAGCAGCTTGGAGGTCCTTCAAGGGGAGCAGTACTTC. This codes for CASSLEVLQGEQYF.

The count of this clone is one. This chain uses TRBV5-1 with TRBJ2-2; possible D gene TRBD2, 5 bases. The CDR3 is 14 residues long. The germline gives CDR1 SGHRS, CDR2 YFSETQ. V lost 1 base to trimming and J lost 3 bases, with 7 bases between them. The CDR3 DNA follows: TGCGCCAGCAGCTTGAATAGCGACACCGGGGAGCTGTTTTTT. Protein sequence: CASSLNSDTGELFF.

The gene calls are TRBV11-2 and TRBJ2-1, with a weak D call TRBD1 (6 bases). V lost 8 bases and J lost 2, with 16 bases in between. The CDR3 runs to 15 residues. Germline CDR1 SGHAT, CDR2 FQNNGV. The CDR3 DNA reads TGTGCCAGCCACTCACGTCCAGGGGCCTACAATGAGCAGTTCTTC. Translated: CASHSRPGAYNEQFF.

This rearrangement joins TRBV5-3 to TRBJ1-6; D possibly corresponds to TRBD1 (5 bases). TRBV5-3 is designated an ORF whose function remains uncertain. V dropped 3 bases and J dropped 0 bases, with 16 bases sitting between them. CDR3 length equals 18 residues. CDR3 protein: CARSSTGTEDSYNSPLHF. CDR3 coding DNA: TGTGCCAGAAGCTCCACCGGGACCGAGGACTCCTATAATTCACCCCTCCACTTT.

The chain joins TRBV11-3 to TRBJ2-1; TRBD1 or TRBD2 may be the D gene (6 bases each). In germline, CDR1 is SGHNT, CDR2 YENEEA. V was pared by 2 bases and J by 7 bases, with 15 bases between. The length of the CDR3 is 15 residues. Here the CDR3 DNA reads TGTGCCAGCAGCTTAAAACAGGGTGGGAGGAATGAGCAGTTCTTC. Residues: CASSLKQGGRNEQFF.

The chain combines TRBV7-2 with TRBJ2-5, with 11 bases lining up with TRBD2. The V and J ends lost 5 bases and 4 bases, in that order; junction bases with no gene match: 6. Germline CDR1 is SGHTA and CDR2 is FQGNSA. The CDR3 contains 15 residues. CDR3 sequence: CASSPSGRMGETQYF. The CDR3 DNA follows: TGTGCCAGCAGCCCTAGCGGGAGGATGGGAGAGACCCAGTACTTC.

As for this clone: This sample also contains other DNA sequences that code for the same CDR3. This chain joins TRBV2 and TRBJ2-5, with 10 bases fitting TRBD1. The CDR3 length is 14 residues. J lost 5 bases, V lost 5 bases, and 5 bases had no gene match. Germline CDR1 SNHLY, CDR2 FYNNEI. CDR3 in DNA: TGTGCCAGCAGTCGGGACAGGGGTGGGGAGACCCAGTACTTC. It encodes CASSRDRGGETQYF.